The rows below give T cell receptor beta chains drawn from one sample of a study of blood T cell repertoires in COVID-19. Sequencing used immunoSEQ multiplex PCR; TCRdb keeps in-frame clones, though not all of them. The sample lists around 150,000 clones; roughly 81% were seen once. Input material: peripheral blood. All receptors come from a woman aged 45-60 years with active or convalescent COVID-19. CDR3s include the opening cysteine and the closing phenylalanine or tryptophan. The D gene is left open where the match is weak. Only part of the rows carry a size: once, few, many, or a class if the clone is expanded.

TRBJ2-5 TRBD1 . TRBV7-2 TGTGCCAGCAGCTTGACGACAGGGGGCGCGGAAGAGACCCAGTACTTC CASSLTTGGAEETQYF
TRBJ2-1 TRBD1 . TRBV9 TGTGCCAGCAGCGGAGGGACAGGGAAACACAATGAGCAGTTCTTC CASSGGTGKHNEQFF
TRBJ1-3 . . TRBV19 TGTGCCAGTACCAACGGGGGGCGAGCTGGAAACACCATATATTTT CASTNGGRAGNTIYF
TRBJ2-5 . . TRBV19 TGTGCCAGTAGTATAGGAGCTAGTCCCTACCAAGAGACCCAGTACTTC CASSIGASPYQETQYF
TRBJ2-5 . . TRBV5-1 TGCGCCAGCAGCCTTGGCTCCCAAGAGACCCAGTACTTC CASSLGSQETQYF
TRBJ1-5 . few TRBV12-3/TRBV12-4 TGTGCCAGTACAGCCGGCAGCAATCAGCCCCAGCATTTT CASTAGSNQPQHF
TRBJ1-5 . . TRBV28 TGTGCCAGCAGTCAACAGGGTTACCAGCCCCAGCATTTT CASSQQGYQPQHF
TRBJ1-2 . . TRBV4-3 TGCGCCAGCAGCCGGCAACAGGGTCTAGGAGATGGCTACACCTTC CASSRQQGLGDGYTF
TRBJ2-1 TRBD2 . TRBV7-9 TGTGCCAGCAGCGACCCTCTCGAAAGCGGGGACAATGAGCAGTTCTTC CASSDPLESGDNEQFF
TRBJ2-1 . . TRBV28 TGTGCCAGCAGCTCGATCGAGGGCCCCTACAATGAGCAGTTCTTC CASSSIEGPYNEQFF
TRBJ2-3 . . TRBV7-2 TGTGCCAGCAGCTTAACTAGCCCAGATACGCAGTATTTT CASSLTSPDTQYF
TRBJ2-3 TRBD1 . TRBV24-1 TGTGCCACCCGACAGGGGGTTACGCAGTATTTT CATRQGVTQYF